One and the same sample provided the 31 T cell receptor beta chains below, sequenced in a study of CD8 T cells in Susac syndrome. The RNA, about 0.45 to 1 ug, was put through reverse transcription using random hexamers. TCRdb re-derived calls from the immunoSEQ multiplex PCR reads in MiXCR, one entry per CDR3 protein. This sample carries roughly 180,000 distinct CDR3 sequences, roughly 94% of them seen once, and the ten largest clones take 0.085% to 0.1%. The specimen sequenced was CD4+ T cells from PBMCs. The source is a human donor with Susac syndrome.

J is TRBJ2-1 and V is TRBV5-1, with D possibly being TRBD1 or TRBD2 (6 bases each). Between the trimmed V and J ends, which lost 1 base and 0 bases, there was a span of 11 bases. Germline lookup yields CDR1 SGHRS and CDR2 YFSETQ. CDR3 length: 16 amino acids. CDR3 sequence reads: CASSLRGASSYNEQFF. In nucleotides, the CDR3 is TGCGCCAGCAGCTTGAGGGGGGCTAGCTCCTACAATGAGCAGTTCTTC.

The V call is TRBV4-1, the J call TRBJ1-2; the D is unclear. With 0 bases removed from V and 4 bases from J, the gap between germline ends came to 15 bases. The CDR3 totals 16 residues. The germline V gene has CDR1 MGHRA and CDR2 YSYEKL. CDR3 protein: CASSQDDKQGFYGYTF. CDR3 in DNA: TGCGCCAGCAGCCAAGATGACAAGCAAGGGTTCTATGGCTACACCTTC.

This chain uses TRBV7-3 with TRBJ2-6; no firm D call. CDR1 and CDR2 from the germline V gene are SGHTA and FQGTGA. The CDR3 loop spans 14 amino acids. Trimming stripped 5 bases from V and 0 bases from J, with 5 bases between. The CDR3 protein is CASSVGSGANVLTF. The CDR3 DNA is TGTGCCAGCAGCGTCGGCTCTGGGGCCAACGTCCTGACTTTC.

The count of this clonotype is one. The CDR3 loop reads CASSEQLAGPSTDTQYF. The CDR3 DNA reads as TGTGCCAGCAGCGAACAATTAGCGGGGCCTAGCACAGATACGCAGTATTTT. V is TRBV3-1 and J is TRBJ2-3; 8 positions match TRBD2. Per the germline V gene, CDR1 is LGHDT and CDR2 is YNNKEL (reference sequence). CDR3 length equals 17 residues. J lost 0 bases, V lost 5 bases, and 10 bases had no gene match.

The chain employs TRBV14 and TRBJ1-2, with D possibly being TRBD1 (6 bases). The germline CDR1 and CDR2 sequences are SGHDN and FVKESK. This CDR3 region has 13 residues. V dropped 8 bases and J dropped 3 bases, with 13 bases sitting between them. The DNA for the CDR3 is TGTGCCAGCGACAGGACACCGTACTATGGCTACACCTTC. This codes for CASDRTPYYGYTF.

This chain connects TRBV2 to TRBJ1-5; D is perhaps TRBD1 (6 bases). V was shortened by 5 bases and J by 3 bases, with 11 bases between the two germline ends. Germline V gene lookup returns CDR1 SNHLY and CDR2 FYNNEI. The CDR3 is 14 amino acids. The CDR3, as DNA: TGTGCCAGCAGTTACAGGGCGGCCAATCAGCCCCAGCATTTT. Translation gives CASSYRAANQPQHF.

The chain employs TRBV23-1 and TRBJ2-3; 7 positions agree with TRBD1. TRBV23-1 falls under the ORF class, with uncertain function. The CDR3 runs 16 residues. V shed 1 base, J shed 3 bases, and the junction held 7 bases outside the gene matches. CDR3 loop: CASSQCRGLGTDTQYF. The CDR3 DNA reads TGCGCCAGCAGTCAATGTAGGGGGCTGGGGACAGATACGCAGTATTTT.

The genes are TRBV20-1 and TRBJ2-6; no reliable D call. This CDR3 comprises 19 residues. V was shortened by 3 bases and J by 2 bases, with 23 bases between the two germline ends. Germline values: CDR1 DFQATT, CDR2 SNEGSKA (reference sequence). Here the CDR3 reads CSASGRSGSHLPGANVLTF. The CDR3 DNA sequence: TGCAGTGCTAGTGGTCGGTCGGGCAGCCACCTTCCTGGGGCCAACGTCCTGACTTTC.

V gene TRBV18 combines with J gene TRBJ1-2; D ambiguous. Germline V gene data show CDR1 as KGHSH and CDR2 as LQKENI. With 1 base removed from V and 7 bases from J, the gap between germline ends came to 10 bases. This CDR3 has 13 amino acids. The CDR3 loop reads CASSPQEKAGYTF. CDR3 bases: TGTGCCAGCTCACCACAGGAGAAGGCTGGCTACACCTTC.

The chain combines TRBV6-2 or TRBV6-3 with TRBJ2-2; D may be TRBD2 (5 bases). The CDR3 runs to 15 residues. The V and J ends lost 6 bases and 5 bases respectively, with 16 bases between them. CDR1 and CDR2 (germline): MNHEY, SVGEGT. CDR3 protein: CASSSYARATGELFF. The CDR3 region has the DNA TGTGCCAGCAGCTCTTATGCGAGGGCGACCGGGGAGCTGTTTTTT.

The genes are TRBV13 and TRBJ1-2; D is unresolved. This CDR3 contains 14 residues. Germline values: CDR1 PRHDT, CDR2 FYEKMQ (reference sequence). The V end was cut by 5 bases, the J end by 4 bases, with 14 bases between. The CDR3 nucleotides read TGTGCCAGCAGCGCCCCGGACTTGGGCTATGGCTACACCTTC. This gives the protein CASSAPDLGYGYTF.

Only one count was recorded for this clonotype. The V gene is TRBV4-1, the J gene TRBJ1-3; no firm D call. The CDR3 extends over 17 amino acids. The V and J ends lost 1 base and 0 bases respectively, with 13 bases between them. Germline CDR1 reads MGHRA; CDR2 reads YSYEKL. The DNA for the CDR3 is TGCGCCAGCAGCCAAGCTCCCGTCCGAAACTCTGGAAACACCATATATTTT. Protein sequence: CASSQAPVRNSGNTIYF.

The V gene is TRBV9, the J gene TRBJ1-1; D uncertain. CDR1 and CDR2 from the germline V gene are SGDLS and YYNGEE. V was trimmed by 3 bases and J by 1 base, leaving 10 bases between them. This CDR3 is 14 amino acids long. As DNA, the CDR3 is TGTGCCAGCAGCGCCCAGTTTGGGAACACTGAAGCTTTCTTT. Protein: CASSAQFGNTEAFF. The variable domain in full, completed from reference TRBV9 and TRBJ1-1, reads DSGVTQTPKHLITATGQRVTLRCSPRSGDLSVYWYQQSLDQGLQFLIQYYNGEERAKGNILERFSAQQFPDLHSELNLSSLELGDSALYFCASSAQFGNTEAFFGQGTRLTVV.

V usage is TRBV28 and J usage is TRBJ1-1; no reliable D call. CDR3 length equals 15 residues. Looked up from germline, CDR1 is MDHEN and CDR2 is SYDVKM. V lost 7 bases, J lost 3 bases, and 18 bases lay in between. CDR3 sequence: CASISPWVQDTEAFF. In DNA, the CDR3 is TGTGCCAGCATTTCACCCTGGGTACAAGACACTGAAGCTTTCTTT.

This clonotype was observed once. V usage is TRBV20-1 and J usage is TRBJ2-7; 8 bases fit TRBD1. Germline V gene sequence: CDR1 DFQATT, CDR2 SNEGSKA (reference sequence). Germline trimming cut 5 bases from V and 5 bases from J; bases unmatched to any gene: 5. The CDR3 is 12 amino acids. CDR3 amino acids: CSAGQGQHEQYF. The CDR3 DNA is TGCAGTGCTGGACAGGGACAGCACGAGCAGTACTTC.

V and J are TRBV19 and TRBJ2-3; D gene unclear. The germline CDR1 and CDR2 sequences are LNHDA and SQIVND (reference sequence). This CDR3 contains 15 residues. V lost 6 bases and J lost 5, with 18 bases in between. The CDR3 protein is CASRTEGRIVDTQYF. The CDR3 DNA reads TGTGCCAGTAGAACAGAAGGGCGGATAGTAGATACGCAGTATTTT.

The chain employs TRBV28 and TRBJ2-4, with 9 bases aligning to TRBD1. Germline V gives CDR1 MDHEN, CDR2 SYDVKM. The CDR3 spans 14 residues. Trimming took 6 bases from V and 3 from J; bases not matched to a gene: 3. Here the CDR3 reads CASRDRGFKNIQYF. The CDR3 DNA sequence: TGTGCCAGCAGGGACAGGGGTTTCAAAAACATTCAGTACTTC.

The chain is built from TRBV30 and TRBJ1-2, with TRBD1 identical over 7 bases. V shed 0 bases and J 7 bases; nucleotides not matched to a gene: 8. The CDR3 is 14 amino acids. Germline assignment: CDR1 GTSNPN and CDR2 SVGIG (reference sequence). This CDR3 is CAWSVRFGTAGYTF. The CDR3 DNA follows: TGTGCCTGGAGTGTACGGTTTGGGACAGCTGGCTACACCTTC.

V gene TRBV20-1 combines with J gene TRBJ2-7, with D perhaps matching TRBD1 (5 bases). CDR1 is DFQATT and CDR2 is SNEGSKA in the germline V gene (reference sequence). The CDR3 length is 13 residues. The V gene lost 3 bases and the J gene lost 3 bases, with 12 bases spanning the gap. Here the CDR3 DNA reads TGCAGTGCTAGTCGGCAGGGCTTCTACGAGCAGTACTTC. Protein product: CSASRQGFYEQYF.

The CDR3 coding sequence is TGTGCCAGCAGTTTTCTCTCCACGGGACGCGGCTACACCTTC. Its protein product is CASSFLSTGRGYTF. The genes are TRBV12-3 or TRBV12-4 and TRBJ1-2; a possible D gene is TRBD1 (5 bases). The V gene lost 3 bases and the J gene lost 8 bases, with 16 bases spanning the gap. The CDR3 runs 14 residues.

This rearrangement joins TRBV9 to TRBJ1-3, with a tentative D call TRBD1 (6 bases). Trimming took off 1 base at V and 0 bases at J, with 8 bases between the two ends. This CDR3 is 15 amino acids long. Per the germline V gene, CDR1 is SGDLS and CDR2 is YYNGEE. Here the CDR3 DNA reads TGTGCCAGCAGCGTACAGGGGATCTCTGGAAACACCATATATTTT. This encodes CASSVQGISGNTIYF.

The chain employs TRBV6-2 or TRBV6-3 and TRBJ2-3, with 8 bases identical to TRBD1. Unmatched junction bases numbered 4, after V lost 6 bases and J lost 2 bases. Germline CDR1 reads MNHEY; CDR2 reads SVGEGT. The CDR3 contains 14 residues. CDR3 protein: CASSEDRATDTQYF. The CDR3 DNA reads as TGTGCCAGCAGCGAGGACAGGGCCACAGATACGCAGTATTTT.

This chain connects TRBV9 to TRBJ2-2; no clear D gene. V shed 5 bases and J shed 4 bases, with 30 bases lying between them. Per the germline V gene, CDR1 is SGDLS and CDR2 is YYNGEE. The CDR3 is 20 residues long. The CDR3 coding sequence is TGTGCCAGCAGTACCCGTGGTGCCGGGTACCTTAAGATGGGCACCGGGGAGCTGTTTTTT. It codes for CASSTRGAGYLKMGTGELFF.

This sequence joins TRBV3-1 and TRBJ1-2, with D possibly TRBD1 on 6 matching bases. The CDR3 length is 14 residues. Germline CDR1 is LGHDT and CDR2 is YNNKEL (reference sequence). V was shortened by 4 bases and J by 7 bases, with 16 bases between the two germline ends. The CDR3 protein is CASSPGGRGVGYTF. Written as DNA, the CDR3 is TGTGCCAGCAGCCCCGGGGGCAGGGGAGTTGGCTACACCTTC.

This chain links TRBV12-3 or TRBV12-4 with TRBJ2-3; D remains unclear. This CDR3 comprises 15 residues. V was trimmed by 5 bases and J by 7 bases, leaving 19 bases between them. The CDR3 is CASSPPPDPANTQYF. The CDR3 DNA sequence: TGTGCCAGCAGTCCCCCACCGGACCCGGCCAATACGCAGTATTTT.

This chain links TRBV9 with TRBJ2-1; possible D gene TRBD1, 5 bases. Germline CDR1 SGDLS, CDR2 YYNGEE. Trimming left V 0 bases short and J 7 bases short, with 11 bases between. The CDR3 is 14 amino acids. This CDR3 is CASSVGQWDNEQFF. Here the CDR3 DNA reads TGTGCCAGCAGCGTAGGACAGTGGGATAATGAGCAGTTCTTC.

This chain connects TRBV24-1 to TRBJ2-1; 9 bases align to TRBD2. The germline V gene encodes CDR1 KGHDR and CDR2 SFDVKD. The CDR3 totals 14 residues. V shed 9 bases and J 8 bases; nucleotides not matched to a gene: 10. CDR3 DNA: TGTGCCACCGGTACCGGGACTAGCTCAGATGAGCAGTTCTTC. Its protein product is CATGTGTSSDEQFF.

The genes are TRBV20-1 and TRBJ2-7, with 7 bases fitting TRBD1. With V trimmed by 3 bases and J by 6 bases, 5 bases remained unmatched. This CDR3 has 12 residues. CDR1 and CDR2 (germline): DFQATT, SNEGSKA (reference sequence). The CDR3 sequence is CSASQGVGEQYF. CDR3 DNA: TGCAGTGCTAGTCAGGGGGTCGGCGAGCAGTACTTC.

The chain uses TRBV5-1 and TRBJ1-1, with TRBD1 matching 10 bases. V dropped 3 bases and J dropped 8; count of bases not matched to a gene: 10. The germline gives CDR1 SGHRS, CDR2 YFSETQ. The CDR3 is 15 residues long. CDR3 DNA: TGCGCCAGCAGCTACGGGCGACAGGGGGCTAAAGAAGCTTTCTTT. Encoded protein: CASSYGRQGAKEAFF.

V usage is TRBV20-1 and J usage is TRBJ2-5, with TRBD2 as a possible D gene (6 bases). The V gene's germline CDR1 is DFQATT and CDR2 SNEGSKA (reference sequence). Trimming removed 2 bases from V and 5 bases from J, with 18 bases in between. CDR3 length: 15 amino acids. In DNA, the CDR3 is TGCAGTGCTAGACCAACTCGAGTAGGGAGGGAGACCCAGTACTTC. As protein: CSARPTRVGRETQYF.

This chain links TRBV11-2 with TRBJ2-2; no reliable D call. The CDR3 has 14 residues. The V gene's germline CDR1 is SGHAT and CDR2 FQNNGV. V was trimmed by 5 bases and J by 6 bases, leaving 13 bases between them. The CDR3 sequence: CASSQTTTAGELFF. CDR3 DNA sequence: TGTGCCAGCAGCCAAACAACCACCGCCGGGGAGCTGTTTTTT.